This T cell receptor (beta chain) was identified in a study of shared clonotypes between healthy human individuals. The CDR3 extends over 15 amino acids. Germline assignment: CDR1 SGDLS and CDR2 YYNGEE. J lost 4 bases, V lost 0 bases, and 6 bases had no gene match. As to this clone: As yet, its antigen is unknown.

CD45RO-negative, CCR7-selected cells formed the naive CD8 fraction, which excluded terminally differentiated effector memory CD45RA+ cells. Profiling relied on immunoSEQ multiplex PCR, and the TCRdb table lists in-frame clones only, not all of them. The profile covers some 2.1 million clones, with over 85% appearing a single time and more than 1.5% taken by the ten largest. Study findings and constraints: The sharing of around 5% of naive CD4 clonotypes was seen across several donors.

The chain employs TRBV9 and TRBJ1-1; 7 bases fit TRBD1. Sequenced input: naive CD8+ T cells from PBMCs. This TCR came from a man aged 18 to 29 in good health. Some clones in this sample may be carry-over from other donors' samples. In DNA form, the CDR3 reads TGTGCCAGCAGCGTAGAGGGGGCCGGAAGCACTGAAGCTTTCTTT. This translates into CASSVEGAGSTEAFF.